A selection of T cell receptor beta chains follows, all from one sample in a study of beta chain features in type 1 diabetes. Libraries were prepared by immunoSEQ multiplex PCR; TCRdb keeps only in-frame clonotypes and omits some of them. The data hold 300,000 to 450,000 clones, with over 9% observed a single time. The sample taken for sequencing was central memory CD4+ T cells from blood. These receptors were taken from a man aged 30 to 45 with type 1 diabetes. The conserved cysteine and the conserved F or W are not part of the CDR3 here. Each record gives: V gene, J gene, D gene, CDR3 protein. D genes are given only for firm matches.

>TRBV15|TRBJ2-2|NA
ATSRGVNTGELF
>TRBV4-2|TRBJ1-5|NA
ASSSNGGYNQPQH
>TRBV6-6|TRBJ2-7|TRBD2
ASSLLAGDYEQY
>TRBV18|TRBJ1-1|TRBD1
ASHGQGLNTEAF
>TRBV7-2|TRBJ2-5|NA
ASSPITDPGETQY
>TRBV14|TRBJ2-3|NA
ASSQDSNGRDTQY
>TRBV5-1|TRBJ2-3|NA
ASSLWQDLTDTQY
>TRBV28|TRBJ2-3|NA
ASSSSFLLLGTDTQY
>TRBV2|TRBJ2-6|TRBD1
ASSEFGQGSGANVLT
>TRBV30|TRBJ2-7|NA
AWSPIGNLYEQY
>TRBV7-2|TRBJ2-7|NA
ASSFLVGSYEQY
>TRBV27|TRBJ2-7|NA
ASSINRDGYEQY
>TRBV12-5|TRBJ2-3|NA
ASGLDSPSTDTQY
>TRBV14|TRBJ2-1|NA
ASSWDPYNEQF
>TRBV27|TRBJ2-7|NA
ASSHCGLFSYEQY
>TRBV28|TRBJ1-1|NA
ASSYRPNTEAF
>TRBV7-2|TRBJ2-7|NA
ASSFLSLYEQY
>TRBV5-1|TRBJ2-7|NA
ASRSEYEQY
>TRBV28|TRBJ2-7|TRBD1
ASSPLGQGVYEQY
>TRBV7-9|TRBJ1-1|NA
ASSLVYGEAF
>TRBV27|TRBJ1-1|TRBD1
ASSLGTGGVGTEAF
>TRBV27|TRBJ2-5|TRBD2
ASSLSIAGGSKTQY
>TRBV29-1|TRBJ1-2|NA
SVEETRVGGGYT
>TRBV19|TRBJ2-2|NA
ASNIVVRTNTGELF
>TRBV9|TRBJ1-2|NA
ASSVDDNYGYT
>TRBV7-9|TRBJ1-1|NA
ASSLGQNTEAF
>TRBV19|TRBJ2-7|NA
ASSTPGRGTYEQY
>TRBV7-2|TRBJ2-7|NA
ASSTLRGGEQY
>TRBV6-6|TRBJ2-4|NA
AISEGSEIQNIQY
>TRBV7-9|TRBJ1-1|NA
ASSSGALEAF
>TRBV7-2|TRBJ1-5|NA
ASSLGSRNQPQH
>TRBV7-3|TRBJ1-5|TRBD1
ASSLFAGGQPQH
>TRBV7-6|TRBJ1-2|TRBD1
ASSLGQGEVGYT
>TRBV7-9|TRBJ2-5|NA
ASSLPPTETQY
>TRBV7-2|TRBJ2-1|TRBD1
ASSLVGTGAHEQF
>TRBV18|TRBJ2-7|TRBD1
ASSPRGGGQGVDEQY
>TRBV9|TRBJ2-1|NA
ASSVSGTTDEQF
>TRBV9|TRBJ2-5|NA
ASSVETEETQY
>TRBV5-6|TRBJ1-2|NA
ASSLVVRDYGYT
>TRBV7-9|TRBJ2-1|TRBD2
ASSAGLAGDHEQF